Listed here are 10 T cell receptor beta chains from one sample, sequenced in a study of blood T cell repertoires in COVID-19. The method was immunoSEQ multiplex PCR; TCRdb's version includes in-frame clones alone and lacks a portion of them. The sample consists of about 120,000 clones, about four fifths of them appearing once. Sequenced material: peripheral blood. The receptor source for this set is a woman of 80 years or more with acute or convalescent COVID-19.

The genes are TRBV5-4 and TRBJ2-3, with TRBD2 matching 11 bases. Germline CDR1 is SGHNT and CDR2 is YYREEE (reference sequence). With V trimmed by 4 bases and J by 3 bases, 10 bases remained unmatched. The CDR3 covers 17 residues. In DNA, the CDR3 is TGTGCCAGCAGCCGACTAGGGACTAGCGGTCGTACAGATACGCAGTATTTT. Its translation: CASSRLGTSGRTDTQYF. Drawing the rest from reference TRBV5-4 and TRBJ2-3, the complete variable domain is ETGVTQSPTHLIKTRGQQVTLRCSSQSGHNTVSWYQQALGQGPQFIFQYYREEENGRGNFPPRFSGLQFPNYSSELNVNALELDDSALYLCASSRLGTSGRTDTQYFGPGTRLTVL.

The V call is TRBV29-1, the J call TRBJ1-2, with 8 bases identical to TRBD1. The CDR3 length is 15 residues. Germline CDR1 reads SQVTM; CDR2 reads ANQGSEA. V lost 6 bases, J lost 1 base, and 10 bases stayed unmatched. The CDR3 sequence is CSVIDRGGNNYGYTF. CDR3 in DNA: TGCAGCGTGATCGACAGGGGTGGAAATAACTATGGCTACACCTTC.

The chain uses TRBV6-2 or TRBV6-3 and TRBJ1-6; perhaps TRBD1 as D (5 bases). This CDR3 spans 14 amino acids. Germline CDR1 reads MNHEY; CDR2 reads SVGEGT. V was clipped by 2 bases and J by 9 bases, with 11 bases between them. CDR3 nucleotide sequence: TGTGCCAGCAGTTACGCGGGGGAGCCTTCACCCCTCCACTTT. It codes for CASSYAGEPSPLHF.

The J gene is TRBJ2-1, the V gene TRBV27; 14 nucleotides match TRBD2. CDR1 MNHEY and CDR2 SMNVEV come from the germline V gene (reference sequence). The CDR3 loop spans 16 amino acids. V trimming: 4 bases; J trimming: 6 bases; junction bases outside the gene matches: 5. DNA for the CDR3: TGTGCCAGCAGTTCCCAGGGACTAGCGGGAGTCAATGAGCAGTTCTTC. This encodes CASSSQGLAGVNEQFF.

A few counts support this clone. CDR3 in DNA: TGTGCCAGTAGTACGGGGACAGGGGGGTTTTGGGAAAAACTGTTTTTT. Amino acid sequence: CASSTGTGGFWEKLFF. This chain uses TRBV19 with TRBJ1-4; 11 bases line up with TRBD1. The CDR3 loop spans 16 amino acids. Losses at the gene ends were 4 bases for V and 8 bases for J; bases not matched to a gene: 9. Germline-derived CDR1 and CDR2 are LNHDA and SQIVND (reference sequence).

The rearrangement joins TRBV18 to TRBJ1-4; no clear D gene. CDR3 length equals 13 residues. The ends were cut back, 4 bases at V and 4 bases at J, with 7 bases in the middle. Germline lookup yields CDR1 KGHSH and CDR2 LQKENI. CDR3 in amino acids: CASSRGINEKLFF. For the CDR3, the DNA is TGTGCCAGCTCACGCGGGATTAATGAAAAACTGTTTTTT.

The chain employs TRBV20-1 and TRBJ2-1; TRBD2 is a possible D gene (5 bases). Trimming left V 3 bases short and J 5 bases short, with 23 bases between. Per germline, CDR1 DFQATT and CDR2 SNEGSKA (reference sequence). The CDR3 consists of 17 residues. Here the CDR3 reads CSASAVWRASQDNEQFF. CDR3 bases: TGCAGTGCTAGTGCGGTTTGGCGGGCTAGCCAAGACAATGAGCAGTTCTTC.

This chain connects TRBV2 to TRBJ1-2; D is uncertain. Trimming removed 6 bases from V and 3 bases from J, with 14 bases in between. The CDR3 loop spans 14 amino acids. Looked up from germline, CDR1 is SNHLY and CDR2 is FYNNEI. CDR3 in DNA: TGTGCCAGCAGACTAGAGGCAGAGGACTATGGCTACACCTTC. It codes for CASRLEAEDYGYTF.

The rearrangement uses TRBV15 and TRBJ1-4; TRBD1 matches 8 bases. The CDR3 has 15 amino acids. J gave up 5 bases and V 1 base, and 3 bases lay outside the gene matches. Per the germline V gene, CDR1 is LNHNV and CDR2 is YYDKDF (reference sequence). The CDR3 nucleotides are TGTGCCACCAGCAGAGCGGGACAGGAGAATGAAAAACTGTTTTTT. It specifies CATSRAGQENEKLFF.

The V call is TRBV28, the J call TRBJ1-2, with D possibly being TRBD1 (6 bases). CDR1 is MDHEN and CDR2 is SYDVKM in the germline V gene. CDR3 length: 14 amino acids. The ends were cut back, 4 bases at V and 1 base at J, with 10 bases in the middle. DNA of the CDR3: TGTGCCAGCAGTTCCGGGGGGCTTAACTATGGCTACACCTTC. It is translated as CASSSGGLNYGYTF.